The clone carrying this T cell receptor (beta chain) was observed a few times. Its target is unknown. PCR employed 60 Vbeta and 13 Jbeta primers. Assay: immunoSEQ multiplex PCR; the TCRdb copy retains only in-frame clones and omits some. The table has roughly 260,000 clones, around four fifths seen once; the top ten hold about 2%. The entry originates in a study of cytomegalovirus exposure and HLA in healthy donors. Study context: Early on, a data release was issued that held roughly 84 million unique TCRs from HLA-typed donors. The study's findings and limits: Upon later analysis, HLA-associated TCR beta chains proved more clonally expanded than other, equally common chains.

The CDR3 spans 15 residues. CDR1 is SGHTA, CDR2 FQGNSA, per germline. Unmatched junction bases numbered 11, after V lost 7 bases and J lost 4 bases. Sequencing was done on a sample of PBMCs. This TCR was recovered from a woman in her forties in good health and CMV-seropositive. The V call is TRBV7-2, the J call TRBJ2-5, with TRBD2 identical over 8 bases. As DNA, the CDR3 is TGTGCCAGCACTCTCACGGGGGGGCAGGGAGAGACCCAGTACTTC. Amino acid sequence: CASTLTGGQGETQYF.